Included here is one T cell receptor beta chain sequence, with context. This specimen belongs to a study of control samples from healthy donors and cancer patients. V lost 4 bases, J lost 1 base, and 5 bases stayed unmatched. This CDR3 has 15 residues. CDR1 and CDR2 (germline): MNHEY, SMNVEV (reference sequence). TCRdb keeps only in-frame clones here, not all; method: immunoSEQ multiplex PCR. The sample lists 24,000 or so clones, approximately 90% seen once, with around an eighth in the top ten. This chain links TRBV27 with TRBJ2-7; 9 bases are shared with TRBD1. The receptor's source is a man in his fifties with lung cancer. What was sequenced was PBMCs. The chain's CDR3 is CASSSPGQGSYEQYF. In DNA, the CDR3 is TGTGCCAGCAGTTCCCCGGGACAGGGTTCCTACGAGCAGTACTTC.